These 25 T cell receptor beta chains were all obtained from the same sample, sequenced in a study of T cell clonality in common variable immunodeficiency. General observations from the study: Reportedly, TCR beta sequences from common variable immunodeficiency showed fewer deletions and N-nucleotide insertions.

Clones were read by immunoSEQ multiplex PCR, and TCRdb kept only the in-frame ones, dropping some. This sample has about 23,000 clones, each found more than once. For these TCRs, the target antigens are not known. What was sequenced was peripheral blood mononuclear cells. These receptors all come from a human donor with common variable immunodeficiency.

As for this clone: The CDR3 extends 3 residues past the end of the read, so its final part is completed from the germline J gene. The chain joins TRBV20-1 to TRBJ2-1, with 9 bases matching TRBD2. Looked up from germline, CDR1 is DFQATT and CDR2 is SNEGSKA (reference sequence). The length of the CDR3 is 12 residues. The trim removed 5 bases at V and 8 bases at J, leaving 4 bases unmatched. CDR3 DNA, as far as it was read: TGCAGTGCTCTCCGGACTAGCGATGAG. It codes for CSALRTSDE. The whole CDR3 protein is CSALRTSDEQFF.

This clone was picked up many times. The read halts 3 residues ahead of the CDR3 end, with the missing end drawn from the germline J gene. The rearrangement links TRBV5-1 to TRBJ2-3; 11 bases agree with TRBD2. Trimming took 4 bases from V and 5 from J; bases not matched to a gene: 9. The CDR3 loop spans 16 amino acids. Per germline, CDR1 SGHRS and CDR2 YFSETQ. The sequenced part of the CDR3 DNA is TGCGCCAGCAGCACCAAGACTAGCGGGAAAGTAGATACG. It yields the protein CASSTKTSGKVDT. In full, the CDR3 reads CASSTKTSGKVDTQYF.

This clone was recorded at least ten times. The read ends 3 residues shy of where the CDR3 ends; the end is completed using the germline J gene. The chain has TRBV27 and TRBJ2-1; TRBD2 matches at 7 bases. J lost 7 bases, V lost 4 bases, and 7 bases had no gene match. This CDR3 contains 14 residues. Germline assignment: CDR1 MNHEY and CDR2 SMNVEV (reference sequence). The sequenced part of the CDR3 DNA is TGTGCCAGCAGTTCCGGGACTACCATAAATGAG. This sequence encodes CASSSGTTINE. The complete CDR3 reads CASSSGTTINEQFF.

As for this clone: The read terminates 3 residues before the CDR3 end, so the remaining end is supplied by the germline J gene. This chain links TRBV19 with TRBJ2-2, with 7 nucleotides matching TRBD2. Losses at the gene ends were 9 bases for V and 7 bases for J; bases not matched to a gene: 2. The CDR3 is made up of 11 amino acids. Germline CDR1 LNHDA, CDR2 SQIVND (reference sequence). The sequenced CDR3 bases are TGTGCCAGCTCGGGGGGCGGGGAG. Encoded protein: CASSGGGE. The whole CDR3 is CASSGGGELFF.

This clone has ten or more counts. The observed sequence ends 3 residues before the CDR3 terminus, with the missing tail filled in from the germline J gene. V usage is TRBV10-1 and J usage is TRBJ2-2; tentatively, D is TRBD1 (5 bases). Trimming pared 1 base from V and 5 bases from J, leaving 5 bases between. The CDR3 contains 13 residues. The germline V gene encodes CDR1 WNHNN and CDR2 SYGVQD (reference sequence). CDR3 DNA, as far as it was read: TGCGCCAGCAGTGAGTACAGGACCGGGGAG. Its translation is CASSEYRTGE. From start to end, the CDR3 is CASSEYRTGELFF.

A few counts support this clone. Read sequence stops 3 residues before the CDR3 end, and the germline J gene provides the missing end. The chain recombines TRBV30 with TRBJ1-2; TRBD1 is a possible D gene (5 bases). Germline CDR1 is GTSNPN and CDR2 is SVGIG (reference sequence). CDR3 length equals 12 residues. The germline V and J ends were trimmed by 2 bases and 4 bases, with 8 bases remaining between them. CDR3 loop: CAWSQGLYGYTF. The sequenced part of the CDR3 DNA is TGTGCCTGGAGTCAGGGACTCTATGGC.

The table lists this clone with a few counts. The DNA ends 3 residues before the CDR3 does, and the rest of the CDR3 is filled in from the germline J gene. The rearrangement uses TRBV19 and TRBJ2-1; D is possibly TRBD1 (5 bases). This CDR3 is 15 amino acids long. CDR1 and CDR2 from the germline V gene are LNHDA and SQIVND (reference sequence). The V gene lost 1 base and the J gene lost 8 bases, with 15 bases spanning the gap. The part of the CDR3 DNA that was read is TGTGCCAGTAGTATAGCAGGGAACGCCCGCGATGAG. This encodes CASSIAGNARDE. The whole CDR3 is CASSIAGNARDEQFF.

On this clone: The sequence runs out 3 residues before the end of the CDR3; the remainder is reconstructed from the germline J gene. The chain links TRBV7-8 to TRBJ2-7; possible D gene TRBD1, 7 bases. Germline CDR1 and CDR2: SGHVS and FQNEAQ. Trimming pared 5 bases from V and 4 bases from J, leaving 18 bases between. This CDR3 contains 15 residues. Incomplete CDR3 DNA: TGTGCCAGCAGCGCGTCAGGGGGACTGGGGTACGAG. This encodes CASSASGGLGYE. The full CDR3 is CASSASGGLGYEQYF.

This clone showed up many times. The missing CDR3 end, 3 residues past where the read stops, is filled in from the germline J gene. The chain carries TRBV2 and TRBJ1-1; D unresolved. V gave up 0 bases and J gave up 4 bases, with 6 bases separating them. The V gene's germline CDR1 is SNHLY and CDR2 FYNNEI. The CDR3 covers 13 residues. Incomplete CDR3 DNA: TGTGCCAGCAGTGAAGCCCCCAGCACTGAA. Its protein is CASSEAPSTE. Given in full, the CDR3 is CASSEAPSTEAFF.

This CDR3 is CASSIQEQEAFF. The sequenced part of the CDR3 DNA is TGTGCCAGTAGTATCCAGGAACAGGAA. The chain carries TRBV19 and TRBJ1-1; D is unresolved. Read sequence stops 3 residues before the CDR3 end, and the germline J gene provides the missing end. The germline CDR1 and CDR2 sequences are LNHDA and SQIVND (reference sequence). The CDR3 length is 12 residues. Together with reference TRBV19 and TRBJ1-1, the CDR3 gives the full variable domain: DGGITQSPKYLFRKEGQNVTLSCEQNLNHDAMYWYRQDPGQGLRLIYYSQIVNDFQKGDIAEGYSVSREKKESFPLTVTSAQKNPTAFYLCASSIQEQEAFFGQGTRLTVV.

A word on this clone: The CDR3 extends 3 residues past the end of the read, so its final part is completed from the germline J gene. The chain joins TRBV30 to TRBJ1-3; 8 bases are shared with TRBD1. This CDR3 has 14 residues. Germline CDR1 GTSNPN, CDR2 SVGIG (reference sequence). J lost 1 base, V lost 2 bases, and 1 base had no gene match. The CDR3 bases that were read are TGTGCCTGGAGTCGGACAGGGTCTGGAAACACC. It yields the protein CAWSRTGSGNT. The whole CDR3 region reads CAWSRTGSGNTIYF.

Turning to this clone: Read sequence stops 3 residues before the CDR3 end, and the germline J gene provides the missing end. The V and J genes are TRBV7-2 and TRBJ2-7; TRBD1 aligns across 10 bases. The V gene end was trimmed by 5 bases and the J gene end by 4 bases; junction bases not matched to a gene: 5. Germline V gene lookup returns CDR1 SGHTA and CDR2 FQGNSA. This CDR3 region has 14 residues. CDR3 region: CASSRTGGPYEQYF. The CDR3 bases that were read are TGTGCCAGCAGCCGGACAGGGGGACCATACGAG.

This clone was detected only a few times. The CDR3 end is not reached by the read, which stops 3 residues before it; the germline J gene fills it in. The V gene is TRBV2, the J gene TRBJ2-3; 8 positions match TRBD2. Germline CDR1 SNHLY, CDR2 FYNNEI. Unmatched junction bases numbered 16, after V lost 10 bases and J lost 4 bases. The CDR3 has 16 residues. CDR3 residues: CATLLAVAGNSDTQYF. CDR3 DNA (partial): TGTGCCACCCTTTTGGCGGTAGCGGGAAACTCAGATACG.

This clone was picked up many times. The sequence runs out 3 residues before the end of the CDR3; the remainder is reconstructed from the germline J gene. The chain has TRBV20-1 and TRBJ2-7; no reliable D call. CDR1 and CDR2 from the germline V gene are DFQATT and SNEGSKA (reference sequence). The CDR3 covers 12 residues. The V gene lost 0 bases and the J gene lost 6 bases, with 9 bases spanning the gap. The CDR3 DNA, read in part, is TGCAGTGCTAGAGATGTAGCTAGCGAG. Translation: CSARDVASE. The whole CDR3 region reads CSARDVASEQYF.

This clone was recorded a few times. Incomplete CDR3 DNA: TGTGCCAGCTCACCCGGGACATTCGATCAGCCC. This sequence encodes CASSPGTFDQP. The complete CDR3 sequence is CASSPGTFDQPQHF. The chain has TRBV18 and TRBJ1-5; tentative D call: TRBD1 (6 bases). The read ends 3 residues early relative to the CDR3; the germline J gene fills the gap. V was clipped by 3 bases and J by 5 bases, with 11 bases between them. CDR3 length: 14 residues. Germline loops: CDR1 KGHSH, CDR2 LQKENI.

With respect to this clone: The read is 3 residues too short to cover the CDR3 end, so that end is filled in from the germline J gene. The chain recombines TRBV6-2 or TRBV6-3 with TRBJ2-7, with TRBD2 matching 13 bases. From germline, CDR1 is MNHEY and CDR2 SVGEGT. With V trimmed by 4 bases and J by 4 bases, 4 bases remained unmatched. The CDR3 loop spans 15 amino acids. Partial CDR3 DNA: TGTGCCAGCAGTTGGACTAGCGGGAGTCGGTACGAG. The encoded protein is CASSWTSGSRYE. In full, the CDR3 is CASSWTSGSRYEQYF.

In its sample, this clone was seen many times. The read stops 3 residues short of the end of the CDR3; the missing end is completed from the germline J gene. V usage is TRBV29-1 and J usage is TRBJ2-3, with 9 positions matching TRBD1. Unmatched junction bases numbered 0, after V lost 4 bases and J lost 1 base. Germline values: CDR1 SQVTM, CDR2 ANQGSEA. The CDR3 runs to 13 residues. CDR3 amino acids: CSVGTGGTDTQYF. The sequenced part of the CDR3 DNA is TGCAGCGTTGGGACAGGGGGCACAGATACG.

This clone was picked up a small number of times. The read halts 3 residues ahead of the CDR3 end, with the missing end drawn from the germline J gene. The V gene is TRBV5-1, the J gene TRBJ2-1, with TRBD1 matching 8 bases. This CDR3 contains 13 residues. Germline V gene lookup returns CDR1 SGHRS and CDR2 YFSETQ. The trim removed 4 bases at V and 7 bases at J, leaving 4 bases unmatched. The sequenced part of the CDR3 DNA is TGCGCCAGCAGCCTCGGGACAGGTAATGAG. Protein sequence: CASSLGTGNE. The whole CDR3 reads CASSLGTGNEQFF.

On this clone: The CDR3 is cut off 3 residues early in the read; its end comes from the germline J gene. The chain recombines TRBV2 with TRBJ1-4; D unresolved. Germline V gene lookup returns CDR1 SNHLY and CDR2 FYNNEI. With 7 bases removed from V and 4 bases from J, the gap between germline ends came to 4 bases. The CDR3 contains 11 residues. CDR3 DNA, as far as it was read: TGTGCCAGCAACAGTAATGAAAAA. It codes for CASNSNEK. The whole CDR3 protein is CASNSNEKLFF. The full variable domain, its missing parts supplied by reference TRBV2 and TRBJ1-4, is EPEVTQTPSHQVTQMGQEVILRCVPISNHLYFYWYRQILGQKVEFLVSFYNNEISEKSEIFDDQFSVERPDGSNFTLKIRSTKLEDSAMYFCASNSNEKLFFGSGTQLSVL.

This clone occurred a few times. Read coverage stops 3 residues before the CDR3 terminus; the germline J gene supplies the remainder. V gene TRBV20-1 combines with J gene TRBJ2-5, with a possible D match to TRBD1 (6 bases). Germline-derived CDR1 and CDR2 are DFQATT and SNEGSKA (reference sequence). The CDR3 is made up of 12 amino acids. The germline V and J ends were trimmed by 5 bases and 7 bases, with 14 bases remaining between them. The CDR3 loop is CSAGGQRGTQYF. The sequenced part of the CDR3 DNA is TGCAGTGCTGGGGGCCAGAGAGGGACC.

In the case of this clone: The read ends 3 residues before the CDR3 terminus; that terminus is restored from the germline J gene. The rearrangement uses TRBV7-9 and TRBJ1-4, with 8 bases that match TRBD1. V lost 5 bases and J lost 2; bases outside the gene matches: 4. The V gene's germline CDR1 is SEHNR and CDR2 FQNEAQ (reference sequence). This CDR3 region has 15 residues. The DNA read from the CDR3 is TGTGCCAGCAGCCCCGGACAGGGCACTAATGAAAAA. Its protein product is CASSPGQGTNEK. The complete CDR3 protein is CASSPGQGTNEKLFF.

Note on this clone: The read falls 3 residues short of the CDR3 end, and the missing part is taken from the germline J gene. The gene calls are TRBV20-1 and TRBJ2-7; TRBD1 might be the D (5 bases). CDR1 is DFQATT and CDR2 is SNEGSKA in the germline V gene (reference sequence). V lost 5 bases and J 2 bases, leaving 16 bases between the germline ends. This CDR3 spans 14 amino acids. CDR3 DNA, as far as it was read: TGCAGTGCTCACTCCCAGGGCGATCCCTACGAG. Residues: CSAHSQGDPYE. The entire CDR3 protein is CSAHSQGDPYEQYF.

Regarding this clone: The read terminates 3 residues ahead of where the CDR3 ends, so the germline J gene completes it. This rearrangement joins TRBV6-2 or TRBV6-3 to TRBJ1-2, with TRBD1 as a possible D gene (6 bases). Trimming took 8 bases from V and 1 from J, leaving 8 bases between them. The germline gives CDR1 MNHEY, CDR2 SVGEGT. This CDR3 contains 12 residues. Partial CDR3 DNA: TGTGCCAGCTGGGACATTAACTATGGC. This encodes CASWDINYG. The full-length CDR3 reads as CASWDINYGYTF.

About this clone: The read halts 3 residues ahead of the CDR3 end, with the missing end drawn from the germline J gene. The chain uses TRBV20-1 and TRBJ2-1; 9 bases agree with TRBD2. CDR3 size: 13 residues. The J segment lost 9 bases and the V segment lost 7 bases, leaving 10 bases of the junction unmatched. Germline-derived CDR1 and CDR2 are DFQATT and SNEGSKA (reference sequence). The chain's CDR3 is CSVGGGGAGEQFF. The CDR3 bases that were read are TGCAGTGTTGGAGGCGGGGGGGCCGGTGAG.

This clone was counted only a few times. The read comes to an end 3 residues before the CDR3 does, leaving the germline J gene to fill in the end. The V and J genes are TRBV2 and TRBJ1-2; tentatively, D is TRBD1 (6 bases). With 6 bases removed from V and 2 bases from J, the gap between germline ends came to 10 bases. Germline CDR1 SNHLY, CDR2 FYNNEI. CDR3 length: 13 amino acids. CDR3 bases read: TGTGCCAGCAGAAGGGACACAAACTATGGC. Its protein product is CASRRDTNYG. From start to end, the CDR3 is CASRRDTNYGYTF.